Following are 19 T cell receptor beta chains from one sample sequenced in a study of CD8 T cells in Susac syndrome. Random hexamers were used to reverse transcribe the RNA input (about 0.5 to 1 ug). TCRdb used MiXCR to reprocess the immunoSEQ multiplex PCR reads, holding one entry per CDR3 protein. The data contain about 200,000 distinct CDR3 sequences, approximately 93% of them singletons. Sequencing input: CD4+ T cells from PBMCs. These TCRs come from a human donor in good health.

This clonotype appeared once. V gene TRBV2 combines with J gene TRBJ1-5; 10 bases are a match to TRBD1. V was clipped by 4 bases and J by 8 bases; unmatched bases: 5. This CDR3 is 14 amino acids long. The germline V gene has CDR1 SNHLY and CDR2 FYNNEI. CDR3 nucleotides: TGTGCCAGCAGTGGGACAGGGGGGTTTAAGCCCCAGCATTTT. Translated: CASSGTGGFKPQHF.

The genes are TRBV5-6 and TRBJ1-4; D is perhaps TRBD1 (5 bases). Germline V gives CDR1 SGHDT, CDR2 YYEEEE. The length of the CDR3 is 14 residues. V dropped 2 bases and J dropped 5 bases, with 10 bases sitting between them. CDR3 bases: TGTGCCAGCAGCTTTGGGACTATAAATGAAAAACTGTTTTTT. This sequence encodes CASSFGTINEKLFF.

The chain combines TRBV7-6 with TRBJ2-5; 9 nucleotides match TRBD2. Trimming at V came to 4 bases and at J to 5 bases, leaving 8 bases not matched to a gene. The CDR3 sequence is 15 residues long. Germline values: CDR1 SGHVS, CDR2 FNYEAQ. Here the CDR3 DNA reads TGTGCCAGCAGCTCCTCGAGCGGGGGGCGGGAGACCCAGTACTTC. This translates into CASSSSSGGRETQYF.

CDR3 DNA sequence: TGTGCCAGCAGAGAGACAGGCCTTCAGGACTATGGCTACACCTTC. Its protein product is CASRETGLQDYGYTF. The rearrangement links TRBV25-1 to TRBJ1-2; tentatively, D is TRBD1 (6 bases). The germline V gene encodes CDR1 MGHDK and CDR2 SYGVNS. This CDR3 contains 15 residues. The germline V and J ends were trimmed by 6 bases and 3 bases, with 17 bases remaining between them.

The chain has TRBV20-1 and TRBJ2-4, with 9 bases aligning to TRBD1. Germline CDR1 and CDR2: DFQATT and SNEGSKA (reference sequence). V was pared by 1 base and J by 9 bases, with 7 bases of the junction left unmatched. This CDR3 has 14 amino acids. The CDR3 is CSARGGDRAVIQYF. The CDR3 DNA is TGCAGTGCTAGAGGCGGGGACAGGGCGGTCATTCAGTACTTC.

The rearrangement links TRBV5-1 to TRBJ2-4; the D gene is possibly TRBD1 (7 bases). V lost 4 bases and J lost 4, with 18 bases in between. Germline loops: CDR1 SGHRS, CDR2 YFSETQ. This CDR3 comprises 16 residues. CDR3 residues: CASSPGGSLSKNIQYF. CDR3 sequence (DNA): TGCGCCAGCAGCCCAGGGGGGAGCTTATCTAAAAACATTCAGTACTTC.

DNA for the CDR3: TGCAGCGTTTCCACAGTAGAAGCCCAGTACTTC. It translates to CSVSTVEAQYF. The gene calls are TRBV29-1 and TRBJ2-5; no definite D call. Germline V gene lookup returns CDR1 SQVTM and CDR2 ANQGSEA. The CDR3 is 11 amino acids. Between the trimmed V and J ends, which lost 5 bases and 9 bases, there was a span of 13 bases. Looking up the rest from reference TRBV29-1 and TRBJ2-5 gives the full variable domain: SAVISQKPSRDICQRGTSLTIQCQVDSQVTMMFWYRQQPGQSLTLIATANQGSEATYESGFVIDKFPISRPNLTFSTLTVSNMSPEDSSIYLCSVSTVEAQYFGPGTRLLVL.

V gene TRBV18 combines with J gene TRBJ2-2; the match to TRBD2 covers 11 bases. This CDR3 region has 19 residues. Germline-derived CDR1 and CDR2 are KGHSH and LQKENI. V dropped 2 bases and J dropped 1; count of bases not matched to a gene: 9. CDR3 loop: CASSPLALAGGQNTGELFF. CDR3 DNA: TGTGCCAGCTCACCATTAGCCCTAGCGGGGGGCCAGAACACCGGGGAGCTGTTTTTT.

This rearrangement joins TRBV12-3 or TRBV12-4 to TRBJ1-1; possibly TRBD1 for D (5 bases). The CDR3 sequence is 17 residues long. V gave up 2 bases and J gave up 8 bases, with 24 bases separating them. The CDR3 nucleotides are TGTGCCAGCAGTTTATTTATGGGGGGAACCTCACTCCCCGAAGCTTTCTTT. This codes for CASSLFMGGTSLPEAFF.

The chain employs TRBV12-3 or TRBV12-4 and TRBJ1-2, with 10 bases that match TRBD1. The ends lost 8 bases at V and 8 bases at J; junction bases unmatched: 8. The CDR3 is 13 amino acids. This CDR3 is CASGGDRGGGYTF. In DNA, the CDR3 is TGTGCCAGCGGGGGGGACAGGGGCGGAGGCTACACCTTC.

This CDR3 is CASSTGTGDSDTQYF. CDR3 bases: TGTGCCAGCTCCACCGGGACAGGAGATTCAGATACGCAGTATTTT. The rearrangement uses TRBV3-1 and TRBJ2-3; 8 nucleotides agree with TRBD1. Germline-derived CDR1 and CDR2 are LGHDT and YNNKEL (reference sequence). V dropped 8 bases and J dropped 4; count of bases not matched to a gene: 11. The CDR3 extends over 15 amino acids.

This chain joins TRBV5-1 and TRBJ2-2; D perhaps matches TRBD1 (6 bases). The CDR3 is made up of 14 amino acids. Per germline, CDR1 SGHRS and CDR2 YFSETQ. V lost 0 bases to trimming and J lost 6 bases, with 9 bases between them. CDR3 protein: CASSLAQGPGELFF. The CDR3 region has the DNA TGCGCCAGCAGCTTGGCTCAGGGGCCCGGGGAGCTGTTTTTT.

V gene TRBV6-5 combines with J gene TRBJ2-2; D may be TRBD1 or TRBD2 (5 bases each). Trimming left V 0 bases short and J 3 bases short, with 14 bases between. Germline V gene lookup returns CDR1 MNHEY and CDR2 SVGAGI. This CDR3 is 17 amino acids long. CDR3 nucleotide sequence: TGTGCCAGCAGTTACTCGGGGATGAGGGGTTACACCGGGGAGCTGTTTTTT. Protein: CASSYSGMRGYTGELFF.

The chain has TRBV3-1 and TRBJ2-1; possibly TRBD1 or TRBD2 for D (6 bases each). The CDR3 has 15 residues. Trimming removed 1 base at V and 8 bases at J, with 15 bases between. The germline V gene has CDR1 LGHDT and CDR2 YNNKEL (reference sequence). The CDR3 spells CASSQGLRGGHEQFF. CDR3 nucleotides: TGTGCCAGCAGCCAAGGACTCAGGGGAGGCCATGAGCAGTTCTTC.

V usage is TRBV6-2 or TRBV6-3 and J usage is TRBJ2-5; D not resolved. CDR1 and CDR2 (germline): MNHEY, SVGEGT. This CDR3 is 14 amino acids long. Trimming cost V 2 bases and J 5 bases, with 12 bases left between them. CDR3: CASSYPLTGETQYF. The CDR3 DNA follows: TGTGCCAGCAGTTACCCTCTGACCGGGGAGACCCAGTACTTC.

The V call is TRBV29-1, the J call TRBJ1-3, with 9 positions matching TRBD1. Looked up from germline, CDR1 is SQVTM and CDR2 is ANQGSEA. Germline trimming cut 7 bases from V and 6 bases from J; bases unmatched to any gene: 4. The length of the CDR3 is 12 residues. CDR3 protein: CSARTGENTIYF. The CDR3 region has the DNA TGCAGCGCTCGGACAGGGGAAAACACCATATATTTT.

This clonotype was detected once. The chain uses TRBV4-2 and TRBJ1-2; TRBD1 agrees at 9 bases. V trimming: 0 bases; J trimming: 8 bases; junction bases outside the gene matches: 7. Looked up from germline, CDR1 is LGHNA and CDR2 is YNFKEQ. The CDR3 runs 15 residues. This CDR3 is CASSQDQDRGVGYTF. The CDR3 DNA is TGTGCCAGCAGCCAAGATCAGGACAGGGGAGTGGGCTACACCTTC.

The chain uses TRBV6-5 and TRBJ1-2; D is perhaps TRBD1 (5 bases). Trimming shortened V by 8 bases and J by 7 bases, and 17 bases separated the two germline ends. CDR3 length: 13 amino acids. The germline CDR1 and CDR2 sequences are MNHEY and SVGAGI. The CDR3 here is CASSGTPPGGYTF. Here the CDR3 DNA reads TGTGCCAGCTCTGGGACGCCGCCGGGTGGCTACACCTTC.

As DNA, the CDR3 is TGTGCCAGCCAGGTCCAAGAGACCCAGTACTTC. As protein: CASQVQETQYF. The chain has TRBV7-9 and TRBJ2-5; D is undetermined. CDR1 is SEHNR and CDR2 is FQNEAQ in the germline V gene (reference sequence). The CDR3 is 11 amino acids. V shed 8 bases and J shed 1 base, with 5 bases lying between them.